The rows below give T cell receptor beta chains drawn from one sample of a study of blood T cells in healthy people across ages. TCRdb analysed the 5' RACE reads with MiXCR anew, one entry per CDR3 protein. The top ten hold approximately 2% of the sample, which has about 1.8 million distinct CDR3 sequences, around half seen once. Specimen: blood. The receptors here all came from a woman aged 35 to 49 in good health. The CDR3 runs from the conserved cysteine through the conserved F or W. A D gene is named only where the DNA matches it firmly. Not all rows give a size; the values are once, few, many and, for expanded clones, a class.

TRBD2,TRBV7-9,.,TRBJ2-1,CASSLADGTSGNYNEQFF,TGTGCCAGCAGCTTAGCTGACGGGACTAGCGGAAACTACAATGAGCAGTTCTTC
.,TRBV12-3/TRBV12-4,few,TRBJ1-2,CASSYAGAQYGYTF,TGTGCCAGCAGTTATGCGGGGGCGCAGTATGGCTACACCTTC
TRBD2,TRBV7-2,few,TRBJ2-1,CASRPSAGGAYNEQFF,TGTGCCAGCAGACCATCAGCGGGGGGAGCTTACAATGAGCAGTTCTTC
TRBD1,TRBV28,few,TRBJ2-7,CASSLPGDRATLYEQYF,TGTGCCAGCAGTTTACCGGGGGACAGGGCAACCTTATACGAGCAGTACTTC
TRBD1,TRBV7-2,.,TRBJ1-6,CASSFGPGQINSPLHF,TGTGCCAGCAGCTTTGGCCCGGGACAGATCAATTCACCCCTCCACTTT
.,TRBV6-5,.,TRBJ1-6,CASSYGRVRNSPLHF,TGTGCCAGCAGTTACGGTCGGGTGAGGAATTCACCCCTCCACTTT
.,TRBV4-2,.,TRBJ1-6,CASSQGKTGPNSPLHF,TGTGCCAGCAGCCAAGGAAAGACAGGTCCTAATTCACCCCTCCACTTT
.,TRBV10-3,.,TRBJ1-6,CAIRTGNSPLHF,TGTGCCATCAGGACTGGGAATTCACCCCTCCACTTT
.,TRBV6-6,.,TRBJ1-2,CASRGAQGGGYTF,TGTGCCAGCAGGGGGGCACAGGGAGGGGGCTACACCTTC
.,TRBV4-1,.,TRBJ2-3,CASSQSERKNTDTQYF,TGCGCCAGCAGCCAATCGGAGCGGAAAAACACAGATACGCAGTATTTT
.,TRBV5-1,.,TRBJ1-1,CASSLVAGANTEAFF,TGCGCCAGCAGCTTGGTCGCAGGGGCGAACACTGAAGCTTTCTTT
TRBD1,TRBV4-1,.,TRBJ1-3,CASSQVEARTGGARGNTIYF,TGCGCCAGCAGCCAAGTCGAGGCCCGGACAGGGGGCGCGCGGGGAAACACCATATATTTT
.,TRBV3-1,.,TRBJ2-7,CASSQDILAYEQYF,TGTGCCAGCAGCCAAGATATTTTGGCCTACGAGCAGTACTTC
TRBD1,TRBV20-1,.,TRBJ2-7,CSARAPGQGARYF,TGCAGTGCTAGGGCACCGGGACAGGGGGCACGGTACTTC
TRBD1,TRBV14,.,TRBJ1-1,CASSQARTGSTEAFF,TGTGCCAGCAGCCAGGCCCGGACAGGGAGCACTGAAGCTTTCTTT
.,TRBV20-1,few,TRBJ2-3,CSAIRTATTDTQYF,TGCAGTGCTATAAGGACCGCTACCACAGATACGCAGTATTTT
TRBD1,TRBV7-2,many,TRBJ1-2,CASSLAGTGGRGYTF,TGTGCCAGCAGCTTAGCCGGGACAGGGGGTCGGGGCTACACCTTC
TRBD2,TRBV6-6,.,TRBJ2-1,CASSYLGGGADEQFF,TGTGCCAGCAGTTACCTAGGCGGGGGGGCCGATGAGCAGTTCTTC
TRBD2,TRBV7-8,.,TRBJ2-7,CASSSGTRDTQYF,TGTGCCAGCAGCTCCGGGACTAGAGACACCCAGTACTTC
.,TRBV7-9,.,TRBJ1-4,CATPAPEGLFF,TGTGCCACCCCAGCCCCCGAAGGGCTGTTTTTT
.,TRBV28,.,TRBJ2-4,CASSLASNPPGEQYF,TGTGCCAGCAGTTTAGCTAGCAACCCCCCTGGGGAGCAGTACTTC
TRBD1,TRBV11-2,.,TRBJ2-6,CASSSDAGQGLTGANVLTF,TGTGCCAGCAGCTCTGACGCGGGACAGGGTCTCACTGGGGCCAACGTCCTGACTTTC